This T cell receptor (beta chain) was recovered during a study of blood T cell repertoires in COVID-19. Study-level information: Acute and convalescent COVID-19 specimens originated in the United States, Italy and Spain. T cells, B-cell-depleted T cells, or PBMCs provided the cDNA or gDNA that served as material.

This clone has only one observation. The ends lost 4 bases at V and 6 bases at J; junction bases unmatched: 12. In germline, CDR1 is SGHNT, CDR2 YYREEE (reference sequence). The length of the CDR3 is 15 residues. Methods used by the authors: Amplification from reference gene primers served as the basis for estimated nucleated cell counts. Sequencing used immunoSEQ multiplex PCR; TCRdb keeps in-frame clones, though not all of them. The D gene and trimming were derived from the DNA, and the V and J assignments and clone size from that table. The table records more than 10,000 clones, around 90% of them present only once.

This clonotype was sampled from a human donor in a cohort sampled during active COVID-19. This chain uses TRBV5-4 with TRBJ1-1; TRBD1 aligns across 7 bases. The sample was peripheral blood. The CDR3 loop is CASSNVLQGRPEAFF. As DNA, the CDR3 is TGTGCCAGCAGCAACGTCTTACAGGGGAGGCCTGAAGCTTTCTTT.